The 6 T cell receptor beta chains in this list originate from one sample, sequenced in a study of a mutant IDH1 vaccine in newly diagnosed glioma. Assay: immunoSEQ multiplex PCR; the TCRdb copy retains only in-frame clones and omits some. The sample lists approximately 84,000 clones; approximately 78% were seen once. For these TCRs, the target antigens are not known. Stated time point: week 47, end of study. Vaccination used 300 ug of mutant IDH1 20-mer peptide per dose, with topical imiquimod. Specimen: PBMCs, collected from a glioma patient whose treatment included an IDH1 peptide vaccine. These receptors were taken from a man in his forties or fifties with glioma.

The V and J genes are TRBV15 and TRBJ2-5, with a tentative D call TRBD2 (5 bases). The end of the DNA fits TRBJ2-7 better, so the J call may be wrong. From germline, CDR1 is LNHNV and CDR2 YYDKDF (reference sequence). CDR3 length: 15 residues. The chain's CDR3 is CATSRDQAVSYEQYF. DNA of the CDR3: TGTGCCACCAGCAGAGATCAAGCGGTCTCCTACGAGCAGTACTTC.

The chain is built from TRBV28 and TRBJ2-7; TRBD2 matches 10 bases. The CDR3 runs 15 residues. V lost 6 bases and J lost 4; bases outside the gene matches: 9. Germline CDR1 MDHEN, CDR2 SYDVKM. CDR3 sequence reads: CASRTTGTSVYEQYF. CDR3 sequence (DNA): TGTGCCAGCAGGACAACCGGGACTAGCGTTTACGAGCAGTACTTC.

This clone was counted between two and nine times. The chain joins TRBV5-6 to TRBJ2-7; 7 bases map to TRBD1. This CDR3 has 15 amino acids. Losses at the gene ends were 0 bases for V and 6 bases for J; bases not matched to a gene: 9. Germline CDR1 SGHDT, CDR2 YYEEEE. The CDR3: CASSLEPTGSGEQYF. In nucleotides, the CDR3 is TGTGCCAGCAGCTTGGAACCGACAGGGAGCGGCGAGCAGTACTTC.

The CDR3 nucleotides read TGCGCCAGCAGACAGAGTACCGCGAACACCGGGGAGCTGTTTTTT. Its protein is CASRQSTANTGELFF. The gene calls are TRBV5-1 and TRBJ2-2; D is undetermined. This CDR3 is 15 amino acids long. The V and J ends lost 5 bases and 0 bases respectively, with 11 bases between them. Germline CDR1 SGHRS, CDR2 YFSETQ.

The rearrangement links TRBV5-6 to TRBJ2-1; D could derive from TRBD1 or TRBD2 (5 bases each). The CDR3 runs 16 residues. Deletions cut 0 bases from V and 0 bases from J, with 10 bases between. Per germline, CDR1 SGHDT and CDR2 YYEEEE. CDR3 coding DNA: TGTGCCAGCAGCTTGGTCGGGGCCAGCTCCTACAATGAGCAGTTCTTC. Its protein product is CASSLVGASSYNEQFF.

The chain employs TRBV10-3 and TRBJ2-7, with 14 bases aligning to TRBD2. Germline loops: CDR1 ENHRY, CDR2 SYGVKD. This CDR3 region has 17 residues. The V segment lost 2 bases and the J segment 4 bases; nucleotides outside the gene matches: 7. CDR3 residues: CAISEPGGLAGEYEQYF. The CDR3, as DNA: TGTGCCATCAGTGAGCCGGGGGGACTAGCGGGGGAATACGAGCAGTACTTC.